This TCR beta chain is drawn from a study of T cells in Graves' hyperthyroidism and ophthalmopathy. Findings of the study overall: Researchers report that a 13 V-J model separated ophthalmopathy from stable hyperthyroidism.

Authors of the study amplified TCR beta CDR3 regions from RNA transcripts. A set of HTBI primers served as the primers for a first-round RT-PCR of the TCR CDR3. TCRdb called the multiplex PCR reads again in MiXCR, with one record for every CDR3 protein. The sample yields 500,000 to 750,000 distinct CDR3 sequences, 12% to 15% seen once. V lost 3 bases to trimming and J lost 5 bases; unmatched junction nucleotides: 6. Germline V lookup: CDR1 DFQATT, CDR2 SNEGSKA (reference sequence). The CDR3 has 14 amino acids. This clonotype has ten or more counts. Its antigen is not known. The sequence derives from a woman aged 18 to 35 with Graves' ophthalmopathy. The sample comprised blood. The J gene is TRBJ2-3, the V gene TRBV20-1, with 9 positions matching TRBD2. The CDR3 DNA sequence: TGCAGTGCTAGGGCGGGAGGGCCTAGAGATACGCAGTATTTT. This codes for CSARAGGPRDTQYF.